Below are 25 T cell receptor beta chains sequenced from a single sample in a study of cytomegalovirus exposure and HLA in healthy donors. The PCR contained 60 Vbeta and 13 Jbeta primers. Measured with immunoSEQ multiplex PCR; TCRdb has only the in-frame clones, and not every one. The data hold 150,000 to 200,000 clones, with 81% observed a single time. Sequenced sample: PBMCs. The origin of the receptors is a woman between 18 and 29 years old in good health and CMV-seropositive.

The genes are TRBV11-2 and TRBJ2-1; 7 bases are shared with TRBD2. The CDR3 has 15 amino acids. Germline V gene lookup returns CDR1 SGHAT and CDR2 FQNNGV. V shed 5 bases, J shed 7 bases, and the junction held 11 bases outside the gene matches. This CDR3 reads CASSTSGTPLNEQFF. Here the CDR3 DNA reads TGTGCCAGCAGCACGAGCGGGACTCCACTAAATGAGCAGTTCTTC. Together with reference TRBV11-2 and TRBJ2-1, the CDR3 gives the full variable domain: EAGVAQSPRYKIIEKRQSVAFWCNPISGHATLYWYQQILGQGPKLLIQFQNNGVVDDSQLPKDRFSAERLKGVDSTLKIQPAKLEDSAVYLCASSTSGTPLNEQFFGPGTRLTVL.

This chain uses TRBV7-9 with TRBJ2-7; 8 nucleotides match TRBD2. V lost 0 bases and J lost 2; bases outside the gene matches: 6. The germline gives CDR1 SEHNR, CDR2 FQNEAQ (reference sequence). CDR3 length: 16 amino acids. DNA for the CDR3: TGTGCCAGCAGCTTAGCACTCGGGGGGGCAACCTACGAGCAGTACTTC. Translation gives CASSLALGGATYEQYF.

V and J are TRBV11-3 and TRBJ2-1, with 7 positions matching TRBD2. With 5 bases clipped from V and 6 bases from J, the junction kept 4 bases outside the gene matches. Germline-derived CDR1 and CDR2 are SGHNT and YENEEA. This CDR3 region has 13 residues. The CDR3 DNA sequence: TGTGCCAGCAGCATCTCTAGCGGCAATGAGCAGTTCTTC. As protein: CASSISSGNEQFF.

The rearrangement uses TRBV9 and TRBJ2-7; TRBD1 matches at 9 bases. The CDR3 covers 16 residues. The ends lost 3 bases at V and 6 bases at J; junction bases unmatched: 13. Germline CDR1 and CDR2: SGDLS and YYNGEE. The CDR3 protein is CASSARPGQGGIEQYF. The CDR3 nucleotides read TGTGCCAGCAGCGCGCGCCCGGGACAGGGTGGGATCGAGCAGTACTTC.

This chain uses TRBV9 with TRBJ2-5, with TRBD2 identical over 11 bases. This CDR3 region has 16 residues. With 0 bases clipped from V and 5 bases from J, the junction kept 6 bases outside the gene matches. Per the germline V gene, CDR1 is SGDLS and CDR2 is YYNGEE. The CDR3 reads CASSVGTSGGPETQYF. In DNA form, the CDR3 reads TGTGCCAGCAGCGTAGGCACTAGCGGGGGTCCGGAGACCCAGTACTTC.

This CDR3 reads CASSPGAQGAQGYTF. The DNA for the CDR3 is TGTGCCAGCTCACCAGGGGCCCAGGGGGCGCAGGGCTACACCTTC. This chain links TRBV18 with TRBJ1-2, with 8 bases matching TRBD1. Germline assignment: CDR1 KGHSH and CDR2 LQKENI. CDR3 length equals 15 residues. V shed 2 bases, J shed 8 bases, and the junction held 10 bases outside the gene matches.

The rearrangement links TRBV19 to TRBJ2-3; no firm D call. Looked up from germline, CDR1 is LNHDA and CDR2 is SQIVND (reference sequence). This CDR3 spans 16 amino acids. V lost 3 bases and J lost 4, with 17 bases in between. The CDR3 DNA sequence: TGTGCCAGTAGTATCCGAGCTCCCCCCTACGCAGATACGCAGTATTTT. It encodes CASSIRAPPYADTQYF.

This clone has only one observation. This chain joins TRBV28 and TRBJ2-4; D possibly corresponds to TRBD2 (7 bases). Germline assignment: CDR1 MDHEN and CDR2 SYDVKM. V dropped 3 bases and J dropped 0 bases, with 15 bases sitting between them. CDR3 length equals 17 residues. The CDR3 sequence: CASSLRGGQGAKNIQYF. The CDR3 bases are TGTGCCAGCAGTTTGAGGGGGGGGCAAGGAGCCAAAAACATTCAGTACTTC.

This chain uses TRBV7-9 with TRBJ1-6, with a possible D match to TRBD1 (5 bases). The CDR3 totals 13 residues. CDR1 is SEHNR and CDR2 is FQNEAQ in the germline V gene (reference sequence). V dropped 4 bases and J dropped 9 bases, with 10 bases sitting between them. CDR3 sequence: CASSSSGFSPLHF. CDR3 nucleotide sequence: TGTGCCAGCAGCTCGTCAGGGTTTTCACCCCTCCACTTT.

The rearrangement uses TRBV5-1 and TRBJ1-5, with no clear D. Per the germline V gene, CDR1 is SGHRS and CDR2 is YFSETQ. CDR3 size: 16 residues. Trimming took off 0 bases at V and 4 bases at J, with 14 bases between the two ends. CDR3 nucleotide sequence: TGCGCCAGCAGCTTGGGGTTGGGCAGTGGGAATCAGCCCCAGCATTTT. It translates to CASSLGLGSGNQPQHF.

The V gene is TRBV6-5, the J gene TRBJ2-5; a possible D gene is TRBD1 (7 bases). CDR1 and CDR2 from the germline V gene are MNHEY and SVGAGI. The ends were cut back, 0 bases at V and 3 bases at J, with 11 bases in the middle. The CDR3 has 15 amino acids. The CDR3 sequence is CASSYSGRGEETQYF. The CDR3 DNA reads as TGTGCCAGCAGTTACTCGGGCAGGGGGGAAGAGACCCAGTACTTC.

CDR3 bases: TGTGCCAGCAGCGCACAGGTTCAGAACACCGGGGAGCTGTTTTTT. Protein product: CASSAQVQNTGELFF. J is TRBJ2-2 and V is TRBV11-3, with TRBD1 as a possible D gene (5 bases). V lost 5 bases and J 1 base, leaving 11 bases between the germline ends. Germline assignment: CDR1 SGHNT and CDR2 YENEEA. The CDR3 sequence is 15 residues long.

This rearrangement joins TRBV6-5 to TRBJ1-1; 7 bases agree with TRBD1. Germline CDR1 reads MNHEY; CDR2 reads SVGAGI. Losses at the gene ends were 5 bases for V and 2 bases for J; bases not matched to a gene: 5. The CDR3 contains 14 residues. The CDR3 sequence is CASSTGTVNTEAFF. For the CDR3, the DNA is TGTGCCAGCAGTACCGGGACAGTCAACACTGAAGCTTTCTTT.

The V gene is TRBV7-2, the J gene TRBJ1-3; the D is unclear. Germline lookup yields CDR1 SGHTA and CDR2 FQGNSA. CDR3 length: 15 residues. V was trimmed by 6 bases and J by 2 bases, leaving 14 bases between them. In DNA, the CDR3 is TGTGCCAGCAGTACCTCATCAGGTACTGGAAACACCATATATTTT. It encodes CASSTSSGTGNTIYF.

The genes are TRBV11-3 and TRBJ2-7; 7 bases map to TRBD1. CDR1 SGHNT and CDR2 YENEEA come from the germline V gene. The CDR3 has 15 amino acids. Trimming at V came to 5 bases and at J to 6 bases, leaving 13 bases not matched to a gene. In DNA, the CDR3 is TGTGCCAGCAGCCCAGGGACAGCCTCCCTGGGCGAGCAGTACTTC. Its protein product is CASSPGTASLGEQYF.

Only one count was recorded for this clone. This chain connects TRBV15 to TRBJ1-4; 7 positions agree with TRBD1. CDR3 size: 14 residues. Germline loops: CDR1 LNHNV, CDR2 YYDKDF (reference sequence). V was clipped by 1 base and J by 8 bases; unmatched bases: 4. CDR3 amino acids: CATSRVTGWEKLFF. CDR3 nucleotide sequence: TGTGCCACCAGCAGAGTGACAGGGTGGGAAAAACTGTTTTTT.

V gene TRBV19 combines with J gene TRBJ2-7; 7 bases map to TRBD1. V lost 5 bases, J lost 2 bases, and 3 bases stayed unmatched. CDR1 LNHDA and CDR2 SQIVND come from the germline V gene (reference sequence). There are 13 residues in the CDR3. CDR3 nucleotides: TGTGCCAGTAGTCAGGACAGGACCTACGAGCAGTACTTC. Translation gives CASSQDRTYEQYF.

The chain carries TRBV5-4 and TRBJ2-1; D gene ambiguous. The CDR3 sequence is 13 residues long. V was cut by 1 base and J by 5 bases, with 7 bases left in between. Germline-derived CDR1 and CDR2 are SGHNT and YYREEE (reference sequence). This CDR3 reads CASSLNLNNEQFF. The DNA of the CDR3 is TGTGCCAGCAGCTTGAATCTAAACAATGAGCAGTTCTTC.

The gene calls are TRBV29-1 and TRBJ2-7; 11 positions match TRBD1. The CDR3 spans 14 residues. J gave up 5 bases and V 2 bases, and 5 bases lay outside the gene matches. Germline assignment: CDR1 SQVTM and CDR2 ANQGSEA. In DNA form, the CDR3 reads TGCAGCGTTGAATACGGGACAGGGGGTGACGAGCAGTACTTC. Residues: CSVEYGTGGDEQYF.

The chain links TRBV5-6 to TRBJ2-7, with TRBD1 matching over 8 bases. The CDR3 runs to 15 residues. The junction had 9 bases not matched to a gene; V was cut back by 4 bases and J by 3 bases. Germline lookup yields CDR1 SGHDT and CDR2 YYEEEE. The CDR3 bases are TGTGCCAGCAGCGCCGGGACAGGCACCTTCTACGAGCAGTACTTC. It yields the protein CASSAGTGTFYEQYF.

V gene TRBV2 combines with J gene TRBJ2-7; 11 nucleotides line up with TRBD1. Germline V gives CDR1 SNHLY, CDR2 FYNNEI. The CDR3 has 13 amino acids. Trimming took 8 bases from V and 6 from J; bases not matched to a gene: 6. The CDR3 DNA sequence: TGTGCCAGCGGACAGGGGGCTGGGGGCGAGCAGTACTTC. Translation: CASGQGAGGEQYF. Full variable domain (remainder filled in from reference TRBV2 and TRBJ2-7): EPEVTQTPSHQVTQMGQEVILRCVPISNHLYFYWYRQILGQKVEFLVSFYNNEISEKSEIFDDQFSVERPDGSNFTLKIRSTKLEDSAMYFCASGQGAGGEQYFGPGTRLTVT.

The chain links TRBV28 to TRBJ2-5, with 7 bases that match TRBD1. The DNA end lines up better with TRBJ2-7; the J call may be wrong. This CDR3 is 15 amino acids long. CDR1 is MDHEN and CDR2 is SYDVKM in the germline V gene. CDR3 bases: TGTGCCAGCAGGCCCGGCGGACAGGCAACCTACGAGCAGTACTTC. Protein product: CASRPGGQATYEQYF.

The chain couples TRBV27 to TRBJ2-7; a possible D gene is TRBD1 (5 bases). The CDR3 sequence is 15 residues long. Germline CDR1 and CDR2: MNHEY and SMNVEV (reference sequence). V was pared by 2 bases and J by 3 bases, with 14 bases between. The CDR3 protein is CASSLGAGPSYEQYF. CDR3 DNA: TGTGCCAGCAGTTTAGGGGCAGGGCCAAGCTACGAGCAGTACTTC.

CDR3 sequence (DNA): TGCGCCAGCAGCCTGCAACTAGCGGGGGGCTCCTCCTACGAGCAGTACTTC. Its translation is CASSLQLAGGSSYEQYF. The gene calls are TRBV5-1 and TRBJ2-7, with TRBD2 matching over 12 bases. CDR3 length: 17 amino acids. The V gene end was trimmed by 4 bases and the J gene end by 0 bases; junction bases not matched to a gene: 8. CDR1 is SGHRS and CDR2 is YFSETQ in the germline V gene.

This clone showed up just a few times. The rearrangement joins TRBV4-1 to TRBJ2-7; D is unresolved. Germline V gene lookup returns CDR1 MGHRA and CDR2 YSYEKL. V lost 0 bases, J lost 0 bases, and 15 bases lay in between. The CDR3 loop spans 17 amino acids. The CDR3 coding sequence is TGCGCCAGCAGCCAAGATCACGAGCGCCGGTTCTCCTACGAGCAGTACTTC. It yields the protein CASSQDHERRFSYEQYF.